Given below is one T cell receptor (beta chain) in context. This receptor's antigen is unknown. Base qualities are missing; no much larger clone stands one base away. TCRbeta CDR3 regions were amplified from genomic DNA using the immunoSEQ Assay, a bias-controlled multiplex PCR. The paper's processing steps were these. Nucleated cell counts per sample were estimated from amplification of reference gene primers within the assay. Sequence reads were collapsed and filtered to measure the absolute abundance of every unique TCRbeta CDR3 rearrangement. For each sample, productive Simpson clonality was calculated as the square root of Simpson's diversity index across productive rearrangements. Imported from immuneACCESS, the table was reduced by TCRdb to in-frame sequences with V and J called. These copies leave out some clones; in studies compared against another copy, an unresolved V gene accounts for under half, and the cause of the remainder is not known. V and J calls plus clone size are reproduced from that table; the DNA served to infer D and trimming. The sample table shows 300,000 to 400,000 clones, and under 95% are seen once. The top ten clones comprise less than 3.5% of the sample.

From cysteine to phenylalanine, the CDR3 is 14 amino acids long. CDR3 DNA is the only sequence kept; it has 42 bases, read in frame from the first base. CDR1 and CDR2 are drawn from the germline V gene (reference sequence): SEHNR, FQNEAQ. Unmatched junction bases come to 9, with V trimmed by 7 bases and J by 7 bases. The data derive from a study of blood T cell repertoires in COVID-19 (dated by TCRdb to 2020 to 2021). Regarding the study in general: The collaborator samples originated in the United States, Italy and Spain and spanned the acute and convalescent phases of COVID-19. The dataset comprised deeply sampled blood TCRbeta repertoires from subjects exposed to, actively infected with, or recovered from COVID-19. Where available, HLA class I and class II types were taken from metadata supplied by the sample provider and were not determined by assay-based typing. The material from the prospective study consisted of cDNA or gDNA derived from T cells, B-cell-depleted T cells, or PBMCs. The sample metadata nearly always contained a de-identified subject ID, COVID-19 status, age in years and sex. The repertoires were released in a freely available public database meant as a resource for research on the immune response to SARS-CoV-2. Samples were obtained from the ongoing ImmuneRACE study (first 160 participants) and from 1,200 or so subjects provided by 6 global collaborators.

Another Seattle source contributed samples from volunteer blood donors who had recovered from COVID-19. Collaborating institutions collected whole blood in K2EDTA tubes following their own protocols. For TCRbeta analysis, collaborators shipped samples as frozen whole blood, isolated PBMCs, or DNA extracted from either of those sample types. Overall study results and their limits: Clinical and demographic metadata were provided uncurated, with the amount varying by source and participant.

This clonotype was obtained from a woman aged 18-29 years who had recovered from COVID-19. The source material was peripheral blood. In this chain, TRBV7-9 is recombined with TRBJ2-1, with 8 central nucleotides matching TRBD1. The nucleotide sequence is TGTGCCAGCACCTCCCCCGGGACAGGTAATGAGCAGTTCTTC. It codes for CASTSPGTGNEQFF.